These 12 T cell receptor beta chains were all obtained from the same sample, sequenced in a study of T-cell reconstitution after alpha-beta-depleted transplantation in children. As it was prepared, the TCRbeta library received unique molecular identifiers. TCRdb redid the calling of the PCR reads with MiXCR, one entry per CDR3 protein. The sample comprises some 220,000 distinct CDR3 sequences, around 10% of which are singletons, and 6.2% rests with the top ten. The sequencing used PBMCs from the stem cell graft donor, collected from the stem cell graft. The receptors shown here come from a human donor who donated a stem cell graft to a child with acute lymphoblastic leukemia.

This clonotype was detected a few times. The rearrangement links TRBV3-1 to TRBJ1-2; possible D gene TRBD1, 5 bases. Trimming removed 6 bases at V and 4 bases at J, with 9 bases between. The germline V gene encodes CDR1 LGHDT and CDR2 YNNKEL (reference sequence). CDR3 length equals 12 residues. The DNA of the CDR3 is TGTGCCAGCAGGAGGGGAACCTATGGCTACACCTTC. This translates into CASRRGTYGYTF.

This clonotype appeared many times. The V and J genes are TRBV6-6 and TRBJ1-1; 8 bases align to TRBD1. The CDR3 runs 13 residues. The V gene's germline CDR1 is MNHNY and CDR2 SVGAGI (reference sequence). Trimming took 8 bases from V and 3 from J; bases not matched to a gene: 5. The CDR3 DNA reads as TGTGCCAGCCGACAACAGGGGGACACTGAAGCTTTCTTT. Its translation is CASRQQGDTEAFF.

Ten or more counts support this clonotype. The chain joins TRBV12-3 or TRBV12-4 to TRBJ1-2, with 11 bases fitting TRBD1. Trimming took 6 bases from V and 4 from J; bases not matched to a gene: 4. CDR3 length: 14 amino acids. This CDR3 reads CASRLDRGLYGYTF. The CDR3 DNA follows: TGTGCCAGCAGGTTGGACAGGGGGCTCTATGGCTACACCTTC.

This clonotype has only a few counts. The chain links TRBV20-1 to TRBJ2-7; unclear D gene. Per germline, CDR1 DFQATT and CDR2 SNEGSKA (reference sequence). V dropped 1 base and J dropped 0 bases, with 10 bases sitting between them. The length of the CDR3 is 14 residues. The CDR3 nucleotides read TGCAGTGCTAGAGGTAGGACGGTCTCCTACGAGCAGTACTTC. Its protein is CSARGRTVSYEQYF.

In DNA form, the CDR3 reads TGTGCCAGCTCACCACCGGGACGGTACACAGATACGCAGTATTTT. Protein sequence: CASSPPGRYTDTQYF. The gene calls are TRBV18 and TRBJ2-3; D might be TRBD1 or TRBD2, each matching 5 bases. The CDR3 covers 15 residues. V lost 0 bases and J 2 bases, leaving 9 bases between the germline ends. Germline CDR1 and CDR2: KGHSH and LQKENI.

This clonotype was detected many times. The genes are TRBV5-1 and TRBJ2-1; D possibly corresponds to TRBD2 (6 bases). This CDR3 contains 15 residues. Germline V CDR1 and CDR2: SGHRS, YFSETQ. Trimming left V 3 bases short and J 4 bases short, with 14 bases between. DNA for the CDR3: TGCGCCAGCAGCTGGACTACCCCTATGTACAATGAGCAGTTCTTC. This encodes CASSWTTPMYNEQFF.

V is TRBV28 and J is TRBJ1-1, with D uncertain. This CDR3 comprises 17 residues. The germline V and J ends were trimmed by 5 bases and 0 bases, with 19 bases remaining between them. Per the germline V gene, CDR1 is MDHEN and CDR2 is SYDVKM. For the CDR3, the DNA is TGTGCCAGCAGTCCTCCGGACGGACGGAAACTGAACACTGAAGCTTTCTTT. Translated: CASSPPDGRKLNTEAFF.

The gene calls are TRBV7-2 and TRBJ2-2, with 11 bases that match TRBD2. In germline, CDR1 is SGHTA, CDR2 FQGNSA. The CDR3 has 15 amino acids. V gave up 5 bases and J gave up 4 bases; unmatched junction bases: 3. CDR3: CASSVSGGATGELFF. The DNA for the CDR3 is TGTGCCAGCAGCGTTAGCGGGGGGGCCACCGGGGAGCTGTTTTTT.

The V gene is TRBV20-1, the J gene TRBJ2-7, with D tentatively TRBD2 (6 bases). In germline, CDR1 is DFQATT, CDR2 SNEGSKA (reference sequence). This CDR3 spans 12 amino acids. V lost 7 bases to trimming and J lost 2 bases, with 12 bases between them. The CDR3 DNA follows: TGCAGTGTCAGCGGGTCAGCCTACGAGCAGTACTTC. Its protein product is CSVSGSAYEQYF.

The chain uses TRBV5-1 and TRBJ1-2; a weak D match, TRBD1 (6 bases). Per the germline V gene, CDR1 is SGHRS and CDR2 is YFSETQ. The CDR3 runs to 17 residues. V lost 4 bases and J lost 0, with 19 bases in between. DNA for the CDR3: TGCGCCAGCAGCCCTACCACCCCGGGACAAGCTAACTATGGCTACACCTTC. Translated: CASSPTTPGQANYGYTF.

With respect to this clonotype: The germline gene is not matched at one end of the junction; a read error may be the cause. The genes are TRBV20-1 and TRBJ2-1, with D uncertain. Germline V CDR1 and CDR2: DFQATT, SNEGSKA (reference sequence). The CDR3 is 17 residues long. CDR3 region: CCARDFRWGSSYNEQFF. CDR3 bases: TGCTGTGCTAGAGATTTCCGCTGGGGAAGCTCCTACAATGAGCAGTTCTTC.

The chain has TRBV11-3 and TRBJ2-2; D not certain. Between the trimmed V and J ends, which lost 5 bases and 2 bases, there was a span of 6 bases. The CDR3 contains 13 residues. Germline loops: CDR1 SGHNT, CDR2 YENEEA. The CDR3 here is CASSQKNTGELFF. Written as DNA, the CDR3 is TGTGCCAGCAGCCAAAAAAACACCGGGGAGCTGTTTTTT.